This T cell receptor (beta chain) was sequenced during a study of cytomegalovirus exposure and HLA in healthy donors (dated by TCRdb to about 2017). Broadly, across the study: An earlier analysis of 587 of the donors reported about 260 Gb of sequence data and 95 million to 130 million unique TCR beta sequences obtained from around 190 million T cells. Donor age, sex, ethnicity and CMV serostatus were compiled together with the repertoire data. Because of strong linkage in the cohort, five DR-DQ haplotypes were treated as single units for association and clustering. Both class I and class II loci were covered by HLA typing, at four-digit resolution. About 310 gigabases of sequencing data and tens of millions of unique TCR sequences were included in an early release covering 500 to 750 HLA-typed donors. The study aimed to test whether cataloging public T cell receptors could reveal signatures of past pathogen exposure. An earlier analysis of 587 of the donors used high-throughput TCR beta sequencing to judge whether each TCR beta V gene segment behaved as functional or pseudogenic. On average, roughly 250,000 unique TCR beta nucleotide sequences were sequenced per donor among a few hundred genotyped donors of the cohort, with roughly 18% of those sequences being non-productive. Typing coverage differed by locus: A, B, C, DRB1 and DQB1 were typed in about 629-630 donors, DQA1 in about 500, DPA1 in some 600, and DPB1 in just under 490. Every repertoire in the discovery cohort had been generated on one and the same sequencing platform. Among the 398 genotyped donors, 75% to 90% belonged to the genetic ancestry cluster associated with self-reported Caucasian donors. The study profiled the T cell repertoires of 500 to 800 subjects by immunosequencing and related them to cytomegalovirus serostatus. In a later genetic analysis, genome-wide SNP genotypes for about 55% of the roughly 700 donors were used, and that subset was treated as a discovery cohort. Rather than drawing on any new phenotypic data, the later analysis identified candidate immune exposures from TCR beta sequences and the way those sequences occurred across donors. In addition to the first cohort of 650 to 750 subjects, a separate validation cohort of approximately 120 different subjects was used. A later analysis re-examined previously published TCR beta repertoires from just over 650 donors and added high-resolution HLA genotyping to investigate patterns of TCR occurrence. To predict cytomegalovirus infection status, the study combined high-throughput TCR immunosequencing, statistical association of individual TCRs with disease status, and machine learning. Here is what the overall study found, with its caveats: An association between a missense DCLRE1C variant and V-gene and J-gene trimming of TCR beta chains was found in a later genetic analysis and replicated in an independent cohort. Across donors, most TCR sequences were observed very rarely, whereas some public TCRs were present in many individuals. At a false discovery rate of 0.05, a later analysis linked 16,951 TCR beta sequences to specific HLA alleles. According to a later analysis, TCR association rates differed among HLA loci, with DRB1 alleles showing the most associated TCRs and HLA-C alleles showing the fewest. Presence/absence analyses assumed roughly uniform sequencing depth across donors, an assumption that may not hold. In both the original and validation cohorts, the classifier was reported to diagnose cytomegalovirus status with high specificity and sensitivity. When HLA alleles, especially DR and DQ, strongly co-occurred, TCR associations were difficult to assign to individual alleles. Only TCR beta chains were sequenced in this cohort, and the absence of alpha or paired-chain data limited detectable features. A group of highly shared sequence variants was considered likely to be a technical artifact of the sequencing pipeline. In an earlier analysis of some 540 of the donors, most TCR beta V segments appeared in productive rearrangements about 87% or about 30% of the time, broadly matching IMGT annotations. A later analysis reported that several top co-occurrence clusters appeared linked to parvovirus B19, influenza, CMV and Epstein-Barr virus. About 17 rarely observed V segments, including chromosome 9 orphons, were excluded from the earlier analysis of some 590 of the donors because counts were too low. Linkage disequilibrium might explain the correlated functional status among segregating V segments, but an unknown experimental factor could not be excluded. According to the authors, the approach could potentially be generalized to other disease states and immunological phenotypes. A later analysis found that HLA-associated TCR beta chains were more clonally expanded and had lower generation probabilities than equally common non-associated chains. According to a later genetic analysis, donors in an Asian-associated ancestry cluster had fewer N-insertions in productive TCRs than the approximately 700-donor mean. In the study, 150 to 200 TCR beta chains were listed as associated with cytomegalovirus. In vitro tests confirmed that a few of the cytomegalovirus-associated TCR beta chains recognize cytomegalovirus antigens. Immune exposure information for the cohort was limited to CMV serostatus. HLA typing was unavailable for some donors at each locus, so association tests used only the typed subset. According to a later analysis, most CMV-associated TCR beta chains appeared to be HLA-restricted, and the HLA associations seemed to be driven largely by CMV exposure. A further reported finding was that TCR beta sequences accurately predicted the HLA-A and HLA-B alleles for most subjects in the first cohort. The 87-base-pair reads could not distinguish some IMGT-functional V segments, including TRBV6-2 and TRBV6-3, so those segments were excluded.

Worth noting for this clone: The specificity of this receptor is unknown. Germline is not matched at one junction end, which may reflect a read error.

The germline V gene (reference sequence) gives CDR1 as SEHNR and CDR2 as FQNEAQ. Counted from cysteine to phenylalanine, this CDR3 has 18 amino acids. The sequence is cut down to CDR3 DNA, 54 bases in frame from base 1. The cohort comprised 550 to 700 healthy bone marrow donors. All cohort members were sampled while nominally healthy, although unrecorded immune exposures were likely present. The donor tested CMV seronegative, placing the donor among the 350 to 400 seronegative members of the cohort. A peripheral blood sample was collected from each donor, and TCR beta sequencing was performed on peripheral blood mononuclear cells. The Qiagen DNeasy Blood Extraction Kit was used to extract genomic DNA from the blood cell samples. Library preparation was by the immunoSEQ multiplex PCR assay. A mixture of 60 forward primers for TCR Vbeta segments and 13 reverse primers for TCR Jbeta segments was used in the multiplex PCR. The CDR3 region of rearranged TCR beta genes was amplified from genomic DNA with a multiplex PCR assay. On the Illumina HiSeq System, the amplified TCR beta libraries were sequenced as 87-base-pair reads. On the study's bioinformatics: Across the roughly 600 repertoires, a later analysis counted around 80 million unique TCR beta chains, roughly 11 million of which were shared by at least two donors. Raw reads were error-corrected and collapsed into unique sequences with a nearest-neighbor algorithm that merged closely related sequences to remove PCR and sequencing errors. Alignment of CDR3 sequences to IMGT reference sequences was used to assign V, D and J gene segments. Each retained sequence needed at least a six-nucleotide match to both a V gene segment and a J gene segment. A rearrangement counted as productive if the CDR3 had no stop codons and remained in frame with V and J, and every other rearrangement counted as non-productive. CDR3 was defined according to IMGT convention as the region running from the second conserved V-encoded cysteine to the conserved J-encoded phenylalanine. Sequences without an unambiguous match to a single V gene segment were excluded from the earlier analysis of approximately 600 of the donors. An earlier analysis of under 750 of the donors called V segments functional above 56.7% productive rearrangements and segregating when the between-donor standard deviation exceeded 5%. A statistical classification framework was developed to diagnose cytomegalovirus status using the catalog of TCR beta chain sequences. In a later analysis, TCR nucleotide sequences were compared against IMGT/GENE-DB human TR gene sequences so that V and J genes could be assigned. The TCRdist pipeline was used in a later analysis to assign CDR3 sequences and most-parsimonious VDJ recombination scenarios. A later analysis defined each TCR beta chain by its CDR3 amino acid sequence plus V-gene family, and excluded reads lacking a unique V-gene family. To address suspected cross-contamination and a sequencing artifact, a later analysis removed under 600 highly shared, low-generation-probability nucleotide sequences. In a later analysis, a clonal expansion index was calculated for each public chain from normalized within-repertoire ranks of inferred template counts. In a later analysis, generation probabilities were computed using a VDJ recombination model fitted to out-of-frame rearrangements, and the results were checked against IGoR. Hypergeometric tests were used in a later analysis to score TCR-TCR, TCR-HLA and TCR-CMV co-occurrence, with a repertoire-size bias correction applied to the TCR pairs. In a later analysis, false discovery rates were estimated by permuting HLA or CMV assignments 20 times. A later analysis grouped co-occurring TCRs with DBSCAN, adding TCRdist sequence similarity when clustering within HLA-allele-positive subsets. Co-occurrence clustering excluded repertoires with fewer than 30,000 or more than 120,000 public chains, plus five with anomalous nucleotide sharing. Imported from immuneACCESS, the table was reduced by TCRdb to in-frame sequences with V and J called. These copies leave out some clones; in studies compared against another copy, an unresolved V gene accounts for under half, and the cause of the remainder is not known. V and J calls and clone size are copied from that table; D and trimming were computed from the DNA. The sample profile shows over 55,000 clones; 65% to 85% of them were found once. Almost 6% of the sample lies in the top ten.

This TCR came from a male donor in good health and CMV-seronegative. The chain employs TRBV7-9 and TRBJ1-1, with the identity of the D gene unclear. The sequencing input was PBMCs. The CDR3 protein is CSSSLSAVSLRGNTEAFF. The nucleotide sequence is TGTTCCAGCAGCTTAAGCGCCGTGTCTCTACGTGGGAACACTGAAGCTTTCTTT.